This note documents a single TCR beta chain sequence. This clone occurred once. The antigen it recognizes is unknown. The input lacks base qualities; no much larger clone sits a single base away. This sample was included in a study of cytomegalovirus exposure and HLA in healthy donors (dated by TCRdb to 2016 to 2017). The study in broad terms: An earlier analysis of around 600 of the donors reported approximately 300 Gb of sequence data and 117 million unique TCR beta sequences from approximately 180 million T cells. The study profiled the T cell repertoires of 500 to 800 subjects by immunosequencing and related them to cytomegalovirus serostatus. Among the roughly 400 genotyped donors, 75% to 90% belonged to the genetic ancestry cluster associated with self-reported Caucasian donors. On average, about 240,000 unique TCR beta nucleotide sequences were sequenced per donor among 398 genotyped donors of the cohort, with roughly 19% of those sequences being non-productive. The number of typed donors differed by locus: about 629-640 for A, B, C, DRB1 and DQB1; approximately 520 for DQA1; some 590 for DPA1; and 450 to 480 for DPB1. Both class I and class II loci were covered by HLA typing, at four-digit resolution. All discovery cohort repertoires had been generated on a single sequencing platform. In the later analysis, no new phenotypic data were used to find candidate immune exposures; instead, reliance was placed on TCR beta sequences and their occurrence across donors. In a later analysis, previously published TCR beta repertoires from 666 donors were re-analyzed and high-resolution HLA genotyping was added so that TCR occurrence patterns could be studied. Along with the approximately 650-subject first cohort, a separate validation cohort of over a hundred different subjects was used. Roughly 300 gigabases of sequencing data and 75 million to 85 million unique TCR sequences made up an early release that covered approximately 700 HLA-typed donors. Five DR-DQ haplotypes were handled as single units for association and clustering, since linkage in the cohort was strong. An earlier analysis of some 500 of the donors used high-throughput TCR beta sequencing to judge whether each TCR beta V gene segment behaved as functional or pseudogenic. Donor age, sex, ethnicity and CMV serostatus were collected together with the repertoire data. The study was designed to test whether signatures of past pathogen exposure could be identified by cataloging public T cell receptors. To predict cytomegalovirus infection status, the study brought together high-throughput TCR immunosequencing, statistical association of individual TCRs with disease status, and machine learning. Genome-wide SNP genotypes for about three fifths of the roughly 700 donors were used in a later genetic analysis, which treated that subset as a discovery cohort.

CDR1 and CDR2, looked up from the germline V gene, are MNHEY and SVGAGI. Between the V and J ends, shortened by 2 bases and 2 bases respectively, the junction contains 9 bases. The CDR3 starts with the cysteine, ends with the phenylalanine, and has 14 residues. This entry keeps only the CDR3 DNA: 42 bases, framed from base 1. The library relied on the immunoSEQ multiplex PCR assay. For the multiplex PCR, a mixture combining 60 forward primers for TCR Vbeta segments and 13 reverse primers for TCR Jbeta segments was used. Amplification of the CDR3 region of rearranged TCR beta genes was performed with a multiplex PCR assay on genomic DNA. The amplified TCR beta libraries were sequenced on the Illumina HiSeq System as 87-base-pair reads. In the paper's pipeline: Across the roughly 670 repertoires, a later analysis counted 80 million or so unique TCR beta chains, 9.5 million to 12 million of which were shared by at least two donors. Raw reads were error-corrected and collapsed into unique sequences by a nearest-neighbor algorithm in which closely related sequences were merged to remove PCR and sequencing errors. To assign V, D and J gene segments, CDR3 sequences were aligned to IMGT reference sequences. Each retained sequence needed at least a six-nucleotide match to both a V gene segment and a J gene segment. Rearrangements were classified as productive when the CDR3 lacked stop codons and remained in frame with V and J, and all other rearrangements were classified as non-productive. Following IMGT convention, CDR3 was defined as the stretch from the second conserved V-encoded cysteine up to the conserved J-encoded phenylalanine. Sequences without an unambiguous match to a single V gene segment were excluded from the earlier analysis of 500 to 700 of the donors. In an earlier analysis of some 590 of the donors, V segments were called functional above 56.7% productive rearrangements and were called segregating when the between-donor standard deviation exceeded 5%. A statistical classification framework was built for diagnosing cytomegalovirus status from the catalog of TCR beta chain sequences. In a later analysis, TCR nucleotide sequences were compared against IMGT/GENE-DB human TR gene sequences so that V and J genes could be assigned. Using the TCRdist pipeline, a later analysis assigned CDR3 sequences along with most-parsimonious VDJ recombination scenarios. A later analysis defined each TCR beta chain by its CDR3 amino acid sequence plus V-gene family, and excluded reads lacking a unique V-gene family. As a way to deal with suspected cross-contamination and a sequencing artifact, a later analysis dropped 500 to 700 nucleotide sequences that were highly shared and had low generation probability. For each public chain, a later analysis derived a clonal expansion index from normalized ranks of inferred template counts within each repertoire. In a later analysis, generation probabilities were computed using a VDJ recombination model fitted to out-of-frame rearrangements, and the results were checked against IGoR. Hypergeometric tests were used in a later analysis to score TCR-TCR, TCR-HLA and TCR-CMV co-occurrence, with a repertoire-size bias correction applied to the TCR pairs. False discovery rates were estimated in a later analysis by permuting HLA or CMV assignments 20 times. In a later analysis, co-occurring TCRs were grouped using DBSCAN, and TCRdist sequence similarity was added for clustering within HLA-allele-positive subsets. Co-occurrence clustering excluded repertoires with fewer than 30,000 or more than 120,000 public chains, plus five with anomalous nucleotide sharing. This is the immuneACCESS table as TCRdb keeps it, with only in-frame sequences that have V and J called. A part of the clones is gone; compared with another copy, unresolved V genes explain less than half, and the rest is unexplained. V and J calls and clone size are given by that table; D and trimming were obtained from the DNA. This sample is represented by about 120,000 clones; roughly four fifths of them were singletons. The top ten clonotypes cover 1.6% of the sample.

General conclusions and limits of the study: In vitro tests confirmed that a few of the cytomegalovirus-associated TCR beta chains recognize cytomegalovirus antigens. Sequencing depth was assumed to be roughly uniform across donors in the presence/absence analyses, though that assumption may not hold. In this cohort, only TCR beta chains were sequenced, and detectable features were limited by the absence of alpha or paired-chain data. When HLA alleles, especially DR and DQ, strongly co-occurred, TCR associations were difficult to assign to individual alleles. A further reported finding was that TCR beta sequences accurately predicted the HLA-A and HLA-B alleles for most subjects in the first cohort. CMV serostatus was the only immune exposure information available for the cohort. In a later analysis, TCR association rates were found to vary across HLA loci, with the most associated TCRs seen for DRB1 alleles and the fewest for HLA-C alleles. In an earlier analysis of around 600 of the donors, most TCR beta V segments appeared in productive rearrangements about 87% or about 30% of the time, broadly matching IMGT annotations. V-gene and J-gene trimming of TCR beta chains was associated with a missense DCLRE1C variant in a later genetic analysis, and the association was replicated in an independent cohort. Because HLA typing was missing for some donors at each locus, association tests included only the typed subset. A later genetic analysis reported fewer N-insertions in productive TCRs among donors in an Asian-associated ancestry cluster than the roughly 700-donor mean. Some IMGT-functional V segments, including TRBV6-2 and TRBV6-3, could not be told apart with the 87-base-pair reads, so those segments were excluded. Linkage disequilibrium might explain the correlated functional status among segregating V segments, but an unknown experimental factor could not be excluded. Roughly 15 rarely observed V segments, including chromosome 9 orphons, were excluded from the earlier analysis of just under 600 of the donors because counts were too low. In a later analysis, HLA-associated TCR beta chains showed more clonal expansion and lower generation probabilities than non-associated chains that were equally common. A total of fewer than 200 TCR beta chains were listed by the study as associated with cytomegalovirus. The classifier was reported to diagnose cytomegalovirus status with high specificity and sensitivity in both the original and validation cohorts. It was suggested by the authors that the approach could potentially be generalized to other disease states and immunological phenotypes. Across donors, most TCR sequences were observed very rarely, whereas some public TCRs were present in many individuals. The sequencing pipeline was judged likely to have produced a cluster of highly shared sequence variants as a technical artifact. In a later analysis, most CMV-associated TCR beta chains were found to appear HLA-restricted, with HLA associations seemingly driven largely by CMV exposure. A later analysis reported that several top co-occurrence clusters appeared linked to parvovirus B19, influenza, CMV and Epstein-Barr virus. At a false discovery rate of 0.05, a later analysis linked about 16,000 TCR beta sequences to specific HLA alleles.

The cohort comprised some 680 healthy bone marrow donors. All cohort members were sampled while nominally healthy, although unrecorded immune exposures were likely present. The donor tested CMV seronegative and was one of the 352 seronegative cohort members. Every donor gave a peripheral blood sample, and the peripheral blood mononuclear cells from that sample were used for TCR beta sequencing. The Qiagen DNeasy Blood Extraction Kit was used to extract genomic DNA from the blood cell samples. The chain couples TRBV6-5 to TRBJ1-1, with the D segment identity uncertain. This clonotype originated in a woman aged 18 to 35 in good health and CMV-seronegative. Sequencing was performed on PBMCs. The nucleotide sequence is given as TGTGCCAGCAGTTACGATCGGTTTAACACTGAAGCTTTCTTT. The translation is CASSYDRFNTEAFF.